This T cell receptor beta chain was obtained from a study of blood T cell repertoires in COVID-19. CDR1 and CDR2 (germline): LGHNT, FRNRAP. The ends were cut back, 0 bases at V and 5 bases at J, with 10 bases in the middle. The CDR3 spans 15 residues. Sequencing used immunoSEQ multiplex PCR; TCRdb keeps in-frame clones, though not all of them. The sample lists 250,000 or so clones; approximately 85% were seen once. Across over 20 US areas, participants ranged in age from about 18 to 90 years. Cohort allocation depended upon clinical history that participants reported. Symptom resolution, clearance, or two negative PCRs marked donors in Cohort 3 as recovered.

The clonotype comes from a woman in her fifties or sixties who had recovered from COVID-19. Sequenced: PBMCs or T cells enriched from blood (not recorded which). The chain combines TRBV12-5 with TRBJ2-2, with D perhaps TRBD1 (6 bases). In DNA form, the CDR3 reads TGTGCTAGTGGTTTGGTACGGCAGGGGACCGGGGAGCTGTTTTTT. It yields the protein CASGLVRQGTGELFF. Based on the CDR3 plus reference TRBV12-5 and TRBJ2-2, the full variable domain is DARVTQTPRHKVTEMGQEVTMRCQPILGHNTVFWYRQTMMQGLELLAYFRNRAPLDDSGMPKDRFSAEMPDATLATLKIQPSEPRDSAVYFCASGLVRQGTGELFFGEGSRLTVL.